The text below deals with one T cell receptor (beta chain). Its antigen is unidentified. In germline, CDR1 is MNHEY, CDR2 SMNVEV (reference sequence). The CDR3 length is 15 residues. Trimming removed 4 bases at V and 9 bases at J, with 16 bases between. This sample was included in a study of regulatory T cells in long-lasting Graves disease. Study summary: For under 3 months, newly diagnosed Graves' patients had been taking antithyroid drugs. Study findings and constraints: Favored usage of TRBV28, TRBJ1-2 and TRBJ2-5 was recorded in persistent disease.

According to the study, TCR beta libraries were built with iRepertoire HTBI primers and CDR3-region Arm-PCR. Using its own MiXCR run on the multiplex PCR reads, TCRdb lists one record per CDR3 protein. The table lists approximately 400,000 distinct CDR3 sequences, 15% of them singletons. Time point described: newly diagnosed GD, antithyroid drugs for less than 3 months. After RNA was extracted from PBMCs, the TCR library was made from it. This sample also belongs to another study, concerning T cells in Graves' hyperthyroidism and ophthalmopathy.

Material: peripheral blood mononuclear cells (PBMCs), obtained at new diagnosis, from a patient treated with antithyroid drugs. This TCR was recovered from a woman aged 25 to 39 with Graves disease. This chain joins TRBV27 and TRBJ1-6, with D unclear. The CDR3 DNA is TGTGCCAGCAGTTCGGACTTCGGGAGTTCTTCACCCCTCCACTTT. Amino acid sequence: CASSSDFGSSSPLHF.